One and the same sample provided the 27 T cell receptor beta chains below, sequenced in a study of blood T cells in healthy people across ages. Next came a second PCR, run for about 6 to 12 cycles, which used a sample-barcoded 5' primer along with a J-beta primer mix. TCRdb re-called the 5' RACE reads with MiXCR, one entry per CDR3 protein. This table has around 1.5 million distinct CDR3 sequences, around 42% appearing once. Sequenced material: blood. All receptors derive from a woman aged 18-29 years in good health.

This sequence joins TRBV28 and TRBJ1-6, with D perhaps TRBD1 (5 bases). Trimming shortened V by 3 bases and J by 4 bases, and 10 bases separated the two germline ends. CDR3 length: 15 residues. Looked up from germline, CDR1 is MDHEN and CDR2 is SYDVKM. CDR3 sequence: CASSLRQSYNSPLHF. CDR3 DNA sequence: TGTGCCAGCAGTTTGCGACAGTCTTATAATTCACCCCTCCACTTT.

This clonotype was seen many times. This sequence joins TRBV7-9 and TRBJ1-1; 7 nucleotides align to TRBD1. CDR3 length equals 14 residues. In germline, CDR1 is SEHNR, CDR2 FQNEAQ (reference sequence). V was clipped by 6 bases and J by 2 bases; unmatched bases: 6. The CDR3: CASRSQGVNTEAFF. DNA for the CDR3: TGTGCCAGCAGATCCCAGGGGGTTAACACTGAAGCTTTCTTT.

This clonotype was detected ten times or more. Sequence at one end of the junction differs from germline and may be a read error. This chain links TRBV6-5 with TRBJ1-2, with D perhaps TRBD1 (5 bases). The CDR3 covers 14 residues. Germline lookup yields CDR1 MNHEY and CDR2 SVGAGI. Here the CDR3 DNA reads TGCGCCAGCAGCTATTCCGGGGGAGACTATGGCTACACCTTC. Its protein product is CASSYSGGDYGYTF.

This clonotype showed up just a few times. The chain employs TRBV2 and TRBJ2-2; D might be TRBD2 (6 bases). Germline V lookup: CDR1 SNHLY, CDR2 FYNNEI. The CDR3 sequence is 16 residues long. Trimming removed 6 bases at V and 2 bases at J, with 16 bases between. The CDR3 spells CASSPTTRSNTGELFF. CDR3 coding DNA: TGTGCCAGCAGCCCAACGACTAGGAGCAACACCGGGGAGCTGTTTTTT.

This clonotype occurred once. The chain uses TRBV6-6 and TRBJ1-2; D is unclear. CDR3 length: 14 amino acids. Trimming left V 2 bases short and J 0 bases short, with 7 bases between. Germline-derived CDR1 and CDR2 are MNHNY and SVGAGI (reference sequence). The DNA for the CDR3 is TGTGCCAGCAGTTACGCGGGTCCTAACTATGGCTACACCTTC. This translates into CASSYAGPNYGYTF.

The rearrangement links TRBV11-1 to TRBJ2-1; 8 positions agree with TRBD1. The J call may be incorrect, as the DNA end agrees better with TRBJ2-7. This CDR3 comprises 16 residues. Germline V CDR1 and CDR2: SGHAT, FQDESV (reference sequence). The CDR3 bases are TGTGCCAGCAGCTTACTGGACAGGGAACTTAACAATGAGCAGTACTTC. It translates to CASSLLDRELNNEQYF.

V usage is TRBV20-1 and J usage is TRBJ2-5, with a possible D match to TRBD2 (6 bases). Looked up from germline, CDR1 is DFQATT and CDR2 is SNEGSKA (reference sequence). This CDR3 comprises 15 residues. Trimming pared 0 bases from V and 2 bases from J, leaving 13 bases between. Here the CDR3 DNA reads TGCAGTGCTAGAGATGGGGACTCTATTCAAGAGACCCAGTACTTC. Translating gives CSARDGDSIQETQYF.

This sequence joins TRBV12-3 or TRBV12-4 and TRBJ1-2; D remains ambiguous. The V and J ends lost 4 bases and 1 base respectively, with 10 bases between them. There are 14 residues in the CDR3. The CDR3 spells CASSSGPSNYGYTF. The CDR3 nucleotides are TGTGCCAGCAGTTCTGGACCGAGTAACTATGGCTACACCTTC.

The V call is TRBV20-1, the J call TRBJ2-1; 13 nucleotides align to TRBD2. Germline V gene lookup returns CDR1 DFQATT and CDR2 SNEGSKA (reference sequence). J lost 3 bases, V lost 8 bases, and 7 bases had no gene match. The CDR3 totals 15 residues. The CDR3, as DNA: TGCAGTACTGGGAGGACTAGCGGGGGCTACAATGAGCAGTTCTTC. This sequence encodes CSTGRTSGGYNEQFF.

The chain couples TRBV20-1 to TRBJ2-2; 8 nucleotides agree with TRBD2. The V gene end was trimmed by 4 bases and the J gene end by 5 bases; junction bases not matched to a gene: 9. The CDR3 has 15 amino acids. CDR1 and CDR2 from the germline V gene are DFQATT and SNEGSKA (reference sequence). CDR3 coding DNA: TGCAGTGCTACTCCCGGGACTAGAACAACCGGGGAGCTGTTTTTT. It is translated as CSATPGTRTTGELFF.

In its sample, this clonotype was seen a few times. The chain carries TRBV29-1 and TRBJ1-2; TRBD1 matches 7 bases. Germline V gene lookup returns CDR1 SQVTM and CDR2 ANQGSEA. V was clipped by 6 bases and J by 2 bases; unmatched bases: 15. CDR3 length: 16 amino acids. CDR3 nucleotides: TGCAGCGTGGAGACGACAGGGTCGAAGGGGAACTATGGCTACACCTTC. This encodes CSVETTGSKGNYGYTF.

The chain uses TRBV2 and TRBJ2-5; D may be TRBD1 or TRBD2 (5 bases each). The tail of the sequence fits TRBJ2-7 better, so the J call may be wrong. Germline assignment: CDR1 SNHLY and CDR2 FYNNEI. The CDR3 runs to 14 residues. In nucleotides, the CDR3 is TGTGCCAGCACTGCCGGGACGGCCTCCTACGAGCAGTACTTC. This translates into CASTAGTASYEQYF.

This clonotype occurred a few times. This rearrangement joins TRBV28 to TRBJ1-1, with D perhaps TRBD1 (5 bases). The length of the CDR3 is 14 residues. The germline V gene encodes CDR1 MDHEN and CDR2 SYDVKM. The germline V and J ends were trimmed by 6 bases and 0 bases, with 11 bases remaining between them. The CDR3 nucleotides are TGTGCCAGCAGGGGGGGTGCGATGAACACTGAAGCTTTCTTT. It translates to CASRGGAMNTEAFF.

This clonotype was found a few times. The CDR3 DNA follows: TGTGCCATCAGCTTGGCCATCAAAGACACAGCTGGCTACACCTTC. Its translation is CAISLAIKDTAGYTF. This chain joins TRBV10-3 and TRBJ1-2; D gene uncertain. Germline values: CDR1 ENHRY, CDR2 SYGVKD. Between the trimmed V and J ends, which lost 6 bases and 7 bases, there was a span of 21 bases. There are 15 residues in the CDR3.

The chain recombines TRBV6-2 or TRBV6-3 with TRBJ2-7, with TRBD1 identical over 8 bases. The CDR3 extends over 14 amino acids. Germline V gene lookup returns CDR1 MNHEY and CDR2 SVGEGT. After removal of 5 bases from V and 2 bases from J, the junction contained 5 bases not matched to a gene. The chain's CDR3 is CASSPVGQAYEQYF. DNA of the CDR3: TGTGCCAGCAGTCCCGTGGGACAGGCCTACGAGCAGTACTTC.

The CDR3 reads CASSPGLERGDNEQFF. Here the CDR3 DNA reads TGTGCCAGCAGCCCAGGTCTCGAGCGGGGTGACAATGAGCAGTTCTTC. This chain joins TRBV7-9 and TRBJ2-1; TRBD2 matches 7 bases. Losses at the gene ends were 5 bases for V and 5 bases for J; bases not matched to a gene: 12. The CDR3 covers 16 residues. The V gene's germline CDR1 is SEHNR and CDR2 FQNEAQ (reference sequence).

The chain recombines TRBV9 with TRBJ2-7, with TRBD2 as a possible D gene (5 bases). Germline loops: CDR1 SGDLS, CDR2 YYNGEE. CDR3 length: 15 residues. Trimming left V 1 base short and J 0 bases short, with 11 bases between. The CDR3 spells CASSVSTGSSYEQYF. The CDR3, as DNA: TGTGCCAGCAGCGTAAGCACGGGGAGCTCCTACGAGCAGTACTTC.

This clonotype was observed a handful of times. V is TRBV7-2 and J is TRBJ2-1, with a tentative D call TRBD2 (6 bases). Trimming stripped 0 bases from V and 0 bases from J, with 12 bases between. The germline V gene has CDR1 SGHTA and CDR2 FQGNSA. The CDR3 runs to 17 residues. CDR3 amino acids: CASSLAPGGSSYNEQFF. The DNA for the CDR3 is TGTGCCAGCAGCTTAGCGCCTGGGGGGAGCTCCTACAATGAGCAGTTCTTC.

The chain is built from TRBV4-1 and TRBJ1-6; D gene ambiguous. The CDR3 has 14 amino acids. Trimming stripped 0 bases from V and 9 bases from J, with 9 bases between. Germline V gives CDR1 MGHRA, CDR2 YSYEKL. Written as DNA, the CDR3 is TGCGCCAGCAGCCAAGATAATTGGGGTTCACCCCTCCACTTT. Its translation: CASSQDNWGSPLHF.

CDR3 in DNA: TGCGCCAGCAGTTCCCATCCAGGGGGTAACTATGGCTACACCTTC. It codes for CASSSHPGGNYGYTF. The chain joins TRBV5-1 to TRBJ1-2, with 7 bases matching TRBD1. The CDR3 consists of 15 residues. Germline V gene sequence: CDR1 SGHRS, CDR2 YFSETQ. With 5 bases clipped from V and 1 base from J, the junction kept 8 bases outside the gene matches.

J is TRBJ1-5 and V is TRBV10-2; D may be TRBD1 (5 bases). V lost 3 bases and J lost 1, with 13 bases in between. The germline V gene encodes CDR1 WSHSY and CDR2 SAAADI. CDR3 length: 16 amino acids. CDR3 loop: CASSDDSLLSNQPQHF. CDR3 nucleotides: TGCGCCAGCAGTGACGACAGTCTCTTGAGCAATCAGCCCCAGCATTTT.

This chain joins TRBV28 and TRBJ2-7, with TRBD2 matching over 11 bases. This CDR3 is built from 14 residues. Germline V gene data show CDR1 as MDHEN and CDR2 as SYDVKM. V dropped 9 bases and J dropped 0; count of bases not matched to a gene: 4. This chain's CDR3 is CASKTSGVSYEQYF. CDR3 sequence (DNA): TGTGCCAGTAAGACTAGCGGGGTCTCCTACGAGCAGTACTTC.

This clonotype occurred a few times. V is TRBV11-2 and J is TRBJ2-1, with 12 positions matching TRBD2. The V and J ends lost 5 bases and 8 bases, in that order; junction bases with no gene match: 13. This CDR3 region has 17 residues. Per germline, CDR1 SGHAT and CDR2 FQNNGV. This chain's CDR3 is CASSPRLAGEVSYEQFF. The CDR3 DNA is TGTGCCAGCAGCCCTCGACTAGCGGGAGAAGTAAGCTATGAGCAGTTCTTC.

This clonotype was found once. The chain joins TRBV20-1 to TRBJ2-1; the match to TRBD2 covers 7 bases. This CDR3 is built from 15 residues. Trimming cost V 2 bases and J 2 bases; bases outside gene matches: 6. CDR1 and CDR2 from the germline V gene are DFQATT and SNEGSKA (reference sequence). CDR3: CSARPGAGAYNEQFF. The CDR3 region has the DNA TGCAGTGCTAGACCTGGCGCGGGGGCCTACAATGAGCAGTTCTTC.

This clonotype has just a few counts. J is TRBJ2-3 and V is TRBV10-3; D gene ambiguous. Germline CDR1 and CDR2: ENHRY and SYGVKD. The CDR3 has 13 amino acids. Deletions cut 2 bases from V and 2 bases from J, with 5 bases between. The CDR3 DNA follows: TGTGCCATCAGTGAGCAGGCCACAGATACGCAGTATTTT. Protein product: CAISEQATDTQYF.

The chain couples TRBV7-9 to TRBJ2-1; TRBD2 matches at 7 bases. The CDR3 spans 16 residues. V lost 5 bases and J lost 4; bases outside the gene matches: 11. Looked up from germline, CDR1 is SEHNR and CDR2 is FQNEAQ (reference sequence). The CDR3 reads CASSATSTSPYNEQFF. The CDR3, as DNA: TGTGCCAGCAGCGCAACTTCGACTAGCCCGTACAATGAGCAGTTCTTC.

This rearrangement joins TRBV6-5 to TRBJ2-7; D is undetermined. The J call is doubtful: the DNA matches TRBJ2-4 better. This CDR3 is 16 amino acids long. From germline, CDR1 is MNHEY and CDR2 SVGAGI. In nucleotides, the CDR3 is TGTGCCAGCAGACCGGAGCTACCGTTAGCCAAAAACATTCAGTACTTC. Amino acid sequence: CASRPELPLAKNIQYF.